This T cell receptor (beta chain) was found in a study of regulatory T cells in long-lasting Graves disease. General study results and limits: Sample size, which was small, may have reduced accuracy.

With iRepertoire HTBI primers and Arm-PCR of CDR3 regions, TCR beta libraries were built. TCRdb called the multiplex PCR reads again in MiXCR, with one record for every CDR3 protein. The data show around 250,000 distinct CDR3 sequences, approximately 20% seen once. The sample's time point: newly diagnosed GD, antithyroid drugs for less than 3 months. The TCR library was prepared using RNA isolated from PBMCs. The ends were cut back, 0 bases at V and 4 bases at J, with 4 bases in the middle. The CDR3 has 13 amino acids. CDR1 SGHAT and CDR2 FQNNGV come from the germline V gene. This clonotype was detected ten times or more. No antigen is known for it. The same data also went into a second study, on T cells in Graves' hyperthyroidism and ophthalmopathy. That work contributes: HTBI primers were employed in a first-round RT-PCR of the TCR CDR3.

The sequences come from peripheral blood mononuclear cells (PBMCs), collected at new diagnosis, from a patient treated with antithyroid drugs. The TCR originated in a woman in her 30s with Graves disease. The chain recombines TRBV11-2 with TRBJ1-3, with D unclear. The CDR3 here is CASSLETGNTIYF. In DNA form, the CDR3 reads TGTGCCAGCAGCTTAGAAACAGGAAACACCATATATTTT.